Following are 27 T cell receptor beta chains from one sample sequenced in a study of response to subunit inactivated influenza vaccine. Using its own MiXCR run on the RT-PCR reads, TCRdb lists one record per CDR3 protein. The sample records roughly 570,000 distinct CDR3 sequences, 13% to 15% being singletons. Sequences were derived from PBMCs from blood, sampled roughly 12 days after vaccination. The receptor source for this set is a man aged 50-60 years who received an inactivated influenza vaccine.

This clonotype was observed many times. The chain recombines TRBV7-9 with TRBJ2-7; D might be TRBD2 (6 bases). Trimming stripped 5 bases from V and 2 bases from J, with 13 bases between. CDR3 length: 14 amino acids. Germline V gene data show CDR1 as SEHNR and CDR2 as FQNEAQ (reference sequence). The CDR3 region has the DNA TGTGCCAGCAGCCCCGGAGGGCTGGCCTACGAGCAGTACTTC. Translating it yields CASSPGGLAYEQYF.

This clonotype appeared a few times. The chain has TRBV12-3 or TRBV12-4 and TRBJ2-1, with 9 positions matching TRBD2. This CDR3 is built from 18 residues. The junction had 17 bases not matched to a gene; V was cut back by 3 bases and J by 8 bases. The CDR3 nucleotides read TGTGCCAGCAGTTTCCCAGCGGGGGGAGAGTTATTCTTCGATGAGCAGTTCTTC. This gives the protein CASSFPAGGELFFDEQFF.

This clonotype showed up just a few times. The chain combines TRBV5-1 with TRBJ2-7, with 9 bases matching TRBD1. Unmatched junction bases numbered 11, after V lost 4 bases and J lost 6 bases. This CDR3 has 15 amino acids. Per the germline V gene, CDR1 is SGHRS and CDR2 is YFSETQ. The CDR3 nucleotides are TGCGCCAGCAGCCAGTGGACAGGGGATGGTTCCGAGCAGTACTTC. Translated: CASSQWTGDGSEQYF.

This clonotype occurred a few times. This chain joins TRBV25-1 and TRBJ1-1; D unresolved. The ends were cut back, 6 bases at V and 4 bases at J, with 12 bases in the middle. The CDR3 runs 13 residues. In germline, CDR1 is MGHDK, CDR2 SYGVNS. CDR3: CASRSPGGTEAFF. In DNA form, the CDR3 reads TGTGCCAGCAGATCTCCAGGTGGCACTGAAGCTTTCTTT.

This clonotype appeared a few times. The chain has TRBV12-3 or TRBV12-4 and TRBJ2-1; maybe TRBD2 (5 bases). CDR3 length: 12 amino acids. Trimming shortened V by 2 bases and J by 12 bases, and 11 bases separated the two germline ends. CDR3 sequence (DNA): TGTGCCAGCAGTTTATCGGGGTTTGGGCAGTTCTTC. Translated, it gives CASSLSGFGQFF.

This clonotype was observed a few times. The J gene is TRBJ1-4, the V gene TRBV20-1, with TRBD1 matching over 8 bases. The J segment lost 8 bases and the V segment lost 5 bases, leaving 7 bases of the junction unmatched. Germline assignment: CDR1 DFQATT and CDR2 SNEGSKA (reference sequence). The CDR3 length is 13 residues. The CDR3 DNA sequence: TGCAGTGCTCCGGACAGGGACCGGGAAAAACTGTTTTTT. It codes for CSAPDRDREKLFF.

The chain joins TRBV2 to TRBJ2-3; D is tentatively TRBD1 or TRBD2 (5 bases each). The CDR3 has 13 residues. The ends were cut back, 3 bases at V and 3 bases at J, with 7 bases in the middle. Germline V gene sequence: CDR1 SNHLY, CDR2 FYNNEI. The CDR3 spells CASSDGGTDTQYF. The CDR3 DNA reads TGTGCCAGCAGTGATGGGGGAACAGATACGCAGTATTTT. Full variable domain (remainder filled in from reference TRBV2 and TRBJ2-3): EPEVTQTPSHQVTQMGQEVILRCVPISNHLYFYWYRQILGQKVEFLVSFYNNEISEKSEIFDDQFSVERPDGSNFTLKIRSTKLEDSAMYFCASSDGGTDTQYFGPGTRLTVL.

V and J are TRBV6-1 and TRBJ2-7; maybe TRBD2 (5 bases). The CDR3 extends over 16 amino acids. Germline lookup yields CDR1 MNHNS and CDR2 SASEGT. Between the trimmed V and J ends, which lost 6 bases and 3 bases, there was a span of 21 bases. The CDR3 DNA reads as TGTGCCAGCAGACCCTGGGAGACGGCGACGTACTACGAGCAGTACTTC. Encoded protein: CASRPWETATYYEQYF.

The CDR3 protein is CATVKTSGANVLTF. CDR3 DNA: TGTGCCACCGTCAAGACCTCTGGGGCCAACGTCCTGACTTTC. This chain joins TRBV19 and TRBJ2-6, with unresolved D. The CDR3 totals 14 residues. The ends were cut back, 10 bases at V and 0 bases at J, with 10 bases in the middle. The germline gives CDR1 LNHDA, CDR2 SQIVND (reference sequence). Complete variable domain (other parts from reference TRBV19 and TRBJ2-6): DGGITQSPKYLFRKEGQNVTLSCEQNLNHDAMYWYRQDPGQGLRLIYYSQIVNDFQKGDIAEGYSVSREKKESFPLTVTSAQKNPTAFYLCATVKTSGANVLTFGAGSRLTVL.

The rearrangement joins TRBV6-2 or TRBV6-3 to TRBJ2-3; 10 nucleotides agree with TRBD2. Losses at the gene ends were 0 bases for V and 6 bases for J; bases not matched to a gene: 6. Germline V gives CDR1 MNHEY, CDR2 SVGEGT. The CDR3 contains 16 residues. CDR3 nucleotide sequence: TGTGCCAGCAGTTACTCACCGGGACTAGCGTGGGATACGCAGTATTTT. Its protein product is CASSYSPGLAWDTQYF.

This rearrangement joins TRBV5-1 to TRBJ2-3; no definite D call. Germline CDR1 reads SGHRS; CDR2 reads YFSETQ. V lost 0 bases and J lost 2, with 16 bases in between. The CDR3 length is 17 residues. The CDR3 nucleotides are TGCGCCAGCAGCTTGGAAGGCCTCACGCCCCTCACAGATACGCAGTATTTT. Translated, it gives CASSLEGLTPLTDTQYF.

In this sample, this clonotype turned up a few times. V gene TRBV7-8 combines with J gene TRBJ2-1, with a tentative D call TRBD1 (5 bases). The CDR3 runs to 17 residues. Between the trimmed V and J ends, which lost 1 base and 4 bases, there was a span of 17 bases. Germline loops: CDR1 SGHVS, CDR2 FQNEAQ. DNA of the CDR3: TGTGCCAGCAGCTTAGGAGACAGACTGCGGCGGTACAATGAGCAGTTCTTC. Its translation: CASSLGDRLRRYNEQFF.

This chain connects TRBV7-8 to TRBJ2-2; D assignment may be TRBD1 or TRBD2 (7 bases each). The CDR3 is 14 amino acids. Germline CDR1 SGHVS, CDR2 FQNEAQ. Between the trimmed V and J ends, which lost 5 bases and 7 bases, there was a span of 14 bases. The CDR3 nucleotides read TGTGCCAGCAGCCAGGGGGGGGGTGGCGGGGAGCTGTTTTTT. Protein sequence: CASSQGGGGGELFF.

V usage is TRBV4-3 and J usage is TRBJ2-6; D might be TRBD1 or TRBD2, each matching 7 bases. V lost 0 bases and J 1 base, leaving 16 bases between the germline ends. Germline assignment: CDR1 LGHNA and CDR2 YSLEER. The CDR3 runs 19 residues. In DNA form, the CDR3 reads TGCGCCAGCAGCCAAGAAAGTGGCGGGGGACAGTCTGGGGCCAACGTCCTGACTTTC. This gives the protein CASSQESGGGQSGANVLTF.

The table lists this clonotype with a few counts. This chain links TRBV2 with TRBJ2-1; D gene uncertain. Trimming stripped 3 bases from V and 10 bases from J, with 7 bases between. The CDR3 contains 11 residues. Germline V lookup: CDR1 SNHLY, CDR2 FYNNEI. Here the CDR3 DNA reads TGTGCCAGCAGTGATAAGAGGGAGCAGTTCTTC. Protein: CASSDKREQFF.

This clonotype was found a few times. V gene TRBV10-2 combines with J gene TRBJ2-3; D is uncertain. The V gene lost 6 bases and the J gene lost 7 bases, with 23 bases spanning the gap. CDR1 and CDR2 from the germline V gene are WSHSY and SAAADI. The CDR3 extends over 16 amino acids. CDR3 loop: CASSRSTTPLTHTQYF. The CDR3, as DNA: TGCGCCAGCAGCCGTTCGACCACTCCGCTTACCCATACGCAGTATTTT.

The chain is built from TRBV5-5 and TRBJ1-2; possibly TRBD1 for D (5 bases). The germline CDR1 and CDR2 sequences are SGHKS and YYEKEE (reference sequence). With 2 bases removed from V and 0 bases from J, the gap between germline ends came to 11 bases. The CDR3 length is 15 residues. In DNA form, the CDR3 reads TGTGCCAGCAGCTTTTACTGGACACCTAACTATGGCTACACCTTC. Its protein product is CASSFYWTPNYGYTF.

The chain employs TRBV6-1 and TRBJ2-6, with D maybe TRBD1 (6 bases). This CDR3 has 16 residues. Germline values: CDR1 MNHNS, CDR2 SASEGT. V lost 2 bases and J lost 0, with 8 bases in between. CDR3 bases: TGTGCCAGCAGTGAACAGGGGTACTCTGGGGCCAACGTCCTGACTTTC. Translating gives CASSEQGYSGANVLTF.

This clonotype was recorded a few times. The chain has TRBV7-2 and TRBJ2-5; no firm D call. The CDR3 loop spans 16 amino acids. Trimming removed 1 base at V and 5 bases at J, with 17 bases between. Germline CDR1 and CDR2: SGHTA and FQGNSA. This CDR3 is CASSLVKASHWETQYF. The CDR3 DNA sequence: TGTGCCAGCAGCTTAGTAAAGGCCTCACATTGGGAGACCCAGTACTTC. Using reference TRBV7-2 and TRBJ2-5 for the parts outside the CDR3, the full variable domain is GAGVSQSPSNKVTEKGKDVELRCDPISGHTALYWYRQSLGQGLEFLIYFQGNSAPDKSGLPSDRFSAERTGGSVSTLTIQRTQQEDSAVYLCASSLVKASHWETQYFGPGTRLLVL.

The V call is TRBV20-1, the J call TRBJ2-1; TRBD2 agrees at 9 bases. The V segment lost 6 bases and the J segment 8 bases; nucleotides outside the gene matches: 8. The CDR3 is 13 residues long. Germline V gene lookup returns CDR1 DFQATT and CDR2 SNEGSKA (reference sequence). The CDR3 nucleotides read TGCAGTGCGAGCAAAACTAGCGGGTATGAGCAGTTCTTC. Protein product: CSASKTSGYEQFF.

The gene calls are TRBV10-3 and TRBJ2-5; D tentatively fits TRBD1 or TRBD2 (5 bases each). The CDR3 totals 13 residues. CDR1 is ENHRY and CDR2 is SYGVKD in the germline V gene. Trimming took 3 bases from V and 5 from J, leaving 10 bases between them. CDR3 loop: CAISEGDVETQYF. CDR3 bases: TGTGCCATCAGTGAAGGGGACGTGGAGACCCAGTACTTC.

In this sample, this clonotype turned up a few times. This sequence joins TRBV5-1 and TRBJ2-3; a weak D match, TRBD2 (5 bases). This CDR3 contains 15 residues. Trimming removed 6 bases at V and 0 bases at J, with 14 bases between. Germline lookup yields CDR1 SGHRS and CDR2 YFSETQ. The DNA of the CDR3 is TGCGCCAGCACCCGGGCGGGTTCTAGCACAGATACGCAGTATTTT. Protein: CASTRAGSSTDTQYF.

In this sample, this clonotype turned up a few times. This chain connects TRBV5-1 to TRBJ1-6, with TRBD1 as a possible D gene (6 bases). Trimming stripped 0 bases from V and 10 bases from J, with 11 bases between. Looked up from germline, CDR1 is SGHRS and CDR2 is YFSETQ. This CDR3 has 14 amino acids. The CDR3 DNA follows: TGCGCCAGCAGCTTGGCGAACAGGGTCTCACCCCTCCACTTT. Its protein is CASSLANRVSPLHF.

This clonotype was seen more than once but under ten times. The genes are TRBV7-8 and TRBJ1-4, with TRBD1 matching over 7 bases. Germline V gene data show CDR1 as SGHVS and CDR2 as FQNEAQ. This CDR3 has 14 residues. V trimming: 1 base; J trimming: 12 bases; junction bases outside the gene matches: 8. Here the CDR3 reads CASSLGAGGSELFF. The DNA of the CDR3 is TGTGCCAGCAGCTTAGGGGCAGGGGGTTCTGAACTGTTTTTT.

This clonotype was counted only a few times. V gene TRBV19 combines with J gene TRBJ2-1, with 9 bases that match TRBD2. The CDR3 is 15 amino acids. Germline V gene sequence: CDR1 LNHDA, CDR2 SQIVND (reference sequence). J gave up 3 bases and V 4 bases, and 4 bases lay outside the gene matches. This CDR3 reads CASSTSTSGYNEQFF. The CDR3 DNA reads TGTGCCAGTAGTACCTCGACTAGCGGCTACAATGAGCAGTTCTTC. Complete variable domain (other parts from reference TRBV19 and TRBJ2-1): DGGITQSPKYLFRKEGQNVTLSCEQNLNHDAMYWYRQDPGQGLRLIYYSQIVNDFQKGDIAEGYSVSREKKESFPLTVTSAQKNPTAFYLCASSTSTSGYNEQFFGPGTRLTVL.

This clonotype was counted ten times or more. The rearrangement links TRBV18 to TRBJ1-3; the D gene is possibly TRBD1 (5 bases). The germline CDR1 and CDR2 sequences are KGHSH and LQKENI. Trimming took 6 bases from V and 4 from J, leaving 19 bases between them. The CDR3 has 16 amino acids. CDR3 in amino acids: CASSPMGGTRGNTIYF. CDR3 in DNA: TGTGCCAGCTCCCCCATGGGGGGGACGAGAGGAAACACCATATATTTT.

At least ten counts were recorded for this clonotype. This chain uses TRBV12-3 or TRBV12-4 with TRBJ1-1; TRBD1 agrees at 7 bases. J was trimmed by 6 bases and V by 8 bases; bases with no gene match: 9. The length of the CDR3 is 13 residues. The CDR3 is CASSKATGAEAFF. Written as DNA, the CDR3 is TGTGCCAGCTCGAAAGCTACAGGGGCTGAAGCTTTCTTT.